What follows describes a single TCR beta chain. What it recognizes is unknown. The source of the sample is a study of blood T cells in healthy people across ages. A J-beta primer mix and a sample-barcoded 5' primer were used in a second PCR of roughly 6 to 11 cycles. Any given sample supplied a minimum of 3 million CDR3-containing paired-end reads. TCRdb re-analysed the 5' RACE reads in MiXCR, keeping a single row per CDR3 protein. Of around 790,000 distinct CDR3 sequences in the sample, more than 40% were seen once. Overall study findings and caveats: More naive CD4+ cells and higher diversity marked long-lived donors relative to aged donors. Estimated diversity that came from one million T cells was considered an underestimate. Age showed a roughly linear inverse relationship with TCR beta diversity per million T cells.

The CDR3 totals 18 residues. V shed 7 bases, J shed 4 bases, and the junction held 14 bases outside the gene matches. V usage is TRBV12-3 or TRBV12-4 and J usage is TRBJ2-2; 11 nucleotides line up with TRBD2. The sequenced sample was blood. The source of this sequence is a man between 60 and 75 years old in good health. The CDR3 is CASTYPSGGRTFTGELFF. CDR3 DNA: TGTGCCAGCACCTACCCTAGCGGGGGGAGAACCTTCACCGGGGAGCTGTTTTTT.